This TCR beta chain emerged from a study of CD8 T cells in cerebrospinal fluid in Alzheimer's disease. Participants were all in good physical condition and free of acute infection. Study-wide findings and caveats: EBV-specific TCRs in cerebrospinal fluid reportedly do not establish a causal EBV–Alzheimer's link. Patients with mild cognitive impairment or Alzheimer's disease had a larger top CSF clone percentage than controls. EBV-specific clones showed no enrichment in Alzheimer's patients and were not the top expanded clones.

TCRdb re-called the 10x single-cell sequencing reads; every CDR3 protein appears as one record, without DNA. The specimen's table records 950 to 1,500 distinct CDR3 sequences. This clonotype is identified as medium-sized from frequency. What it binds is not known. This receptor was obtained from a human donor with Alzheimer's disease. Source material: cerebrospinal fluid.

The CDR3: CASSLAGHTGEQYF. V gene TRBV12-3 or TRBV12-4 combines with J gene TRBJ2-7; the TRBD1 assignment by TCRdb is unverifiable without DNA. The CDR3 covers 14 residues.